Presented here are 27 T cell receptor beta chains from one specimen sequenced in a study of T-cell memory formation after mild COVID-19. TCRdb used MiXCR to reprocess the 5' RACE reads, holding one entry per CDR3 protein. In the table there are about 150,000 distinct CDR3 sequences, about 19% of which are singletons. The sequencing input was PBMCs or a T cell subset sorted from them (not recorded which). The receptors were gathered from an adult woman who had mild COVID-19 (a few samples of this study predate the infection). Cell type and time point are not known.

Written as DNA, the CDR3 is TGTGCCACCAGGGGAGCCACAGATACGCAGTATTTT. This gives the protein CATRGATDTQYF. The V gene is TRBV24-1, the J gene TRBJ2-3; maybe TRBD2 (5 bases). The CDR3 extends over 12 amino acids. V was shortened by 7 bases and J by 2 bases, with 6 bases between the two germline ends. Germline V CDR1 and CDR2: KGHDR, SFDVKD.

This clonotype was counted between two and nine times. The chain employs TRBV4-2 and TRBJ2-3, with D perhaps matching TRBD2 (6 bases). Trimming removed 4 bases at V and 1 base at J, with 12 bases between. There are 15 residues in the CDR3. CDR1 LGHNA and CDR2 YNFKEQ come from the germline V gene. CDR3 nucleotides: TGTGCCAGCAGCCGTGAGGGACTTCGCACAGATACGCAGTATTTT. Translation gives CASSREGLRTDTQYF.

This clonotype was picked up a small number of times. The J gene is TRBJ2-3, the V gene TRBV5-1; no reliable D call. The CDR3 extends over 14 amino acids. Trimming left V 0 bases short and J 10 bases short, with 15 bases between. In germline, CDR1 is SGHRS, CDR2 YFSETQ. CDR3 residues: CASSLEHGDAAQYF. The CDR3 DNA follows: TGCGCCAGCAGCTTGGAACACGGCGATGCGGCGCAGTATTTT.

For the CDR3, the DNA is TGTGCCAGCACCCCAGGGGGTGGCGGGAGTTCCTACAATGAGCAGTTCTTC. Residues: CASTPGGGGSSYNEQFF. The chain uses TRBV12-3 or TRBV12-4 and TRBJ2-1; D may be TRBD1 or TRBD2 (7 bases each). The CDR3 has 17 residues. Trimming pared 7 bases from V and 1 base from J, leaving 20 bases between.

This clonotype was seen only a few times. The rearrangement uses TRBV20-1 and TRBJ1-5; TRBD1 is a possible D gene (6 bases). The CDR3 spans 17 residues. From germline, CDR1 is DFQATT and CDR2 SNEGSKA (reference sequence). Trimming removed 3 bases from V and 1 base from J, with 19 bases in between. CDR3 bases: TGCAGTGCTAGCCGCACAGGGAATGATGGGAGCAATCAGCCCCAGCATTTT. Its protein product is CSASRTGNDGSNQPQHF.

This chain connects TRBV7-2 to TRBJ1-1, with TRBD1 as a possible D gene (5 bases). Germline CDR1 SGHTA, CDR2 FQGNSA. This CDR3 is 14 amino acids long. Trimming cost V 5 bases and J 0 bases, with 10 bases left between them. The CDR3 spells CASSRWGLNTEAFF. The CDR3 bases are TGTGCCAGCAGCAGGTGGGGGTTGAACACTGAAGCTTTCTTT. The variable domain in full, completed from reference TRBV7-2 and TRBJ1-1, reads GAGVSQSPSNKVTEKGKDVELRCDPISGHTALYWYRQSLGQGLEFLIYFQGNSAPDKSGLPSDRFSAERTGGSVSTLTIQRTQQEDSAVYLCASSRWGLNTEAFFGQGTRLTVV.

The count of this clonotype is one. The chain links TRBV7-9 to TRBJ2-1, with 13 bases aligning to TRBD2. CDR3 size: 16 residues. J gave up 5 bases and V 5 bases, and 6 bases lay outside the gene matches. The germline gives CDR1 SEHNR, CDR2 FQNEAQ (reference sequence). CDR3 DNA sequence: TGTGCCAGCAGCGCCGGGACTAGCGGGAAGCACAATGAGCAGTTCTTC. It yields the protein CASSAGTSGKHNEQFF.

The chain uses TRBV5-1 and TRBJ2-1; 7 bases fit TRBD2. Germline trimming cut 7 bases from V and 7 bases from J; bases unmatched to any gene: 5. The CDR3 contains 12 residues. From germline, CDR1 is SGHRS and CDR2 YFSETQ. This CDR3 is CASRAAGNEQFF. The CDR3 DNA sequence: TGCGCCAGCCGGGCAGCGGGAAATGAGCAGTTCTTC.

This chain connects TRBV11-2 to TRBJ2-3; D possibly matches TRBD1 or TRBD2 (6 bases each). CDR3 length equals 17 residues. Deletions cut 5 bases from V and 0 bases from J, with 18 bases between. CDR1 is SGHAT, CDR2 FQNNGV, per germline. This chain's CDR3 is CASSHREDLLSTDTQYF. The CDR3 DNA follows: TGTGCCAGCAGCCACAGGGAGGACCTCCTCAGCACAGATACGCAGTATTTT.

J is TRBJ1-5 and V is TRBV12-3 or TRBV12-4, with D unresolved. This CDR3 contains 14 residues. Trimming left V 2 bases short and J 5 bases short, with 10 bases between. The CDR3 DNA reads as TGTGCCAGCAGTTTACAAGGGTTGGATCAGCCCCAGCATTTT. Translation: CASSLQGLDQPQHF.

The chain uses TRBV12-3 or TRBV12-4 and TRBJ1-5; TRBD1 matches at 8 bases. This CDR3 is 15 amino acids long. Germline trimming cut 6 bases from V and 1 base from J; bases unmatched to any gene: 5. The CDR3 spells CASRGTGQSNQPQHF. The CDR3 DNA is TGTGCCAGCAGGGGGACAGGACAGAGCAATCAGCCCCAGCATTTT.

V gene TRBV4-2 combines with J gene TRBJ2-7, with D perhaps TRBD1 (7 bases). The CDR3 runs to 15 residues. The ends were cut back, 4 bases at V and 1 base at J, with 14 bases in the middle. Germline CDR1 reads LGHNA; CDR2 reads YNFKEQ. The CDR3 loop reads CASSPKQGRSYEQYF. CDR3 DNA sequence: TGTGCCAGCAGCCCCAAACAGGGGAGGTCCTACGAGCAGTACTTC.

This clonotype was counted between two and nine times. The V call is TRBV18, the J call TRBJ2-7; unclear D gene. V gave up 5 bases and J gave up 5 bases, with 16 bases separating them. This CDR3 contains 14 residues. Germline V lookup: CDR1 KGHSH, CDR2 LQKENI. CDR3 sequence reads: CASSTTERWNEQYF. DNA of the CDR3: TGTGCCAGCTCAACCACGGAGAGGTGGAACGAGCAGTACTTC.

This clonotype showed up many times. The V and J genes are TRBV25-1 and TRBJ2-1, with 10 bases aligning to TRBD2. The CDR3 runs 15 residues. Germline V gene data show CDR1 as MGHDK and CDR2 as SYGVNS. V shed 1 base and J 7 bases; nucleotides not matched to a gene: 4. The CDR3 DNA sequence: TGTGCCAGCAGTGAATTAGCGGGGGGCCGGAATGAGCAGTTCTTC. Its translation is CASSELAGGRNEQFF.

In this sample, this clonotype turned up a few times. CDR3 nucleotides: TGTGCCAGCAGCCAGAGTCCCCTAGCGGGGAGCTCCTACGAGCAGTACTTC. Translating it yields CASSQSPLAGSSYEQYF. This chain connects TRBV7-9 to TRBJ2-7, with 9 bases fitting TRBD2. Per the germline V gene, CDR1 is SEHNR and CDR2 is FQNEAQ (reference sequence). Germline trimming cut 5 bases from V and 0 bases from J; bases unmatched to any gene: 11. The CDR3 has 17 amino acids.

The chain joins TRBV4-3 to TRBJ2-7; 9 bases line up with TRBD1. Germline CDR1 and CDR2: LGHNA and YSLEER. The CDR3 covers 16 residues. The J segment lost 5 bases and the V segment lost 0 bases, leaving 8 bases of the junction unmatched. CDR3 sequence (DNA): TGCGCCAGCAGCCAAGAGGTGGACAGGGGATGGCACGAGCAGTACTTC. This codes for CASSQEVDRGWHEQYF.

This clonotype has just a few counts. The chain has TRBV25-1 and TRBJ2-2; a weak D match, TRBD2 (6 bases). This CDR3 region has 14 residues. Between the trimmed V and J ends, which lost 8 bases and 4 bases, there was a span of 14 bases. Germline values: CDR1 MGHDK, CDR2 SYGVNS. The CDR3 DNA reads as TGTGCCAGCCGGCAGGCCGGGAGCACCGGGGAGCTGTTTTTT. Protein: CASRQAGSTGELFF.

In this sample, this clonotype turned up many times. This chain links TRBV5-1 with TRBJ2-5; perhaps D is TRBD1 or TRBD2 (7 bases each). This CDR3 has 14 residues. The germline V gene encodes CDR1 SGHRS and CDR2 YFSETQ. Trimming pared 4 bases from V and 10 bases from J, leaving 20 bases between. The CDR3: CASSHPGQPGGQYF. The CDR3 DNA reads TGCGCCAGCAGCCATCCGGGACAGCCGGGGGGCCAGTACTTC.

This clonotype was counted a few times. V usage is TRBV20-1 and J usage is TRBJ2-3; D gene uncertain. V gave up 3 bases and J gave up 0 bases, with 10 bases separating them. The length of the CDR3 is 14 residues. Germline CDR1 is DFQATT and CDR2 is SNEGSKA (reference sequence). The CDR3 nucleotides are TGCAGTGCTAGGGCCCTCGCGAGCACAGATACGCAGTATTTT. As protein: CSARALASTDTQYF.

This clonotype showed up just a few times. V and J are TRBV5-6 and TRBJ1-5; D may be TRBD1 (5 bases). The CDR3 extends over 16 amino acids. V was clipped by 2 bases and J by 2 bases, with 14 bases between them. Per germline, CDR1 SGHDT and CDR2 YYEEEE. The CDR3 region is CASSFRQSQRNQPQHF. The CDR3 coding sequence is TGTGCCAGCAGCTTTCGACAGAGCCAACGCAATCAGCCCCAGCATTTT.

This clonotype was observed a few times. This sequence joins TRBV7-8 and TRBJ2-1, with TRBD1 as a possible D gene (6 bases). Germline CDR1 reads SGHVS; CDR2 reads FQNEAQ. V gave up 0 bases and J gave up 0 bases, with 15 bases separating them. This CDR3 spans 18 amino acids. This chain's CDR3 is CASSLARQAMSSYNEQFF. The CDR3 nucleotides read TGTGCCAGCAGCTTAGCCCGACAGGCCATGAGCTCCTACAATGAGCAGTTCTTC.

This clonotype appeared a few times. The chain couples TRBV9 to TRBJ2-1, with 11 bases lining up with TRBD2. The CDR3 is made up of 15 amino acids. With V trimmed by 3 bases and J by 7 bases, 6 bases remained unmatched. CDR1 and CDR2 (germline): SGDLS, YYNGEE. The chain's CDR3 is CASSALAGGGNEQFF. The CDR3 bases are TGTGCCAGCAGCGCTCTAGCGGGAGGCGGGAATGAGCAGTTCTTC.

This clonotype was observed many times. This chain links TRBV7-8 with TRBJ2-7; 10 bases line up with TRBD1. With 0 bases clipped from V and 4 bases from J, the junction kept 6 bases outside the gene matches. This CDR3 region has 16 residues. Germline assignment: CDR1 SGHVS and CDR2 FQNEAQ. CDR3 amino acids: CASSLALGTGAYEQYF. In nucleotides, the CDR3 is TGTGCCAGCAGCTTAGCGCTAGGGACAGGGGCTTACGAGCAGTACTTC.

This clonotype was detected only a few times. The V gene is TRBV5-1, the J gene TRBJ1-2; a possible D gene is TRBD1 (6 bases). This CDR3 has 14 residues. The germline CDR1 and CDR2 sequences are SGHRS and YFSETQ. V was pared by 5 bases and J by 2 bases, with 13 bases between. In DNA, the CDR3 is TGCGCCAGCAGGGCAAGAGGACAGAACTATGGCTACACCTTC. Translated: CASRARGQNYGYTF.

The chain has TRBV2 and TRBJ2-3; 13 bases map to TRBD2. Germline lookup yields CDR1 SNHLY and CDR2 FYNNEI. The CDR3 has 17 residues. V lost 4 bases, J lost 5 bases, and 9 bases stayed unmatched. DNA for the CDR3: TGTGCCAGCAGTGTTCGGACTAGCGGGGGCCAGGGAGATACGCAGTATTTT. It encodes CASSVRTSGGQGDTQYF.

The chain links TRBV12-3 or TRBV12-4 to TRBJ1-5, with D unclear. This CDR3 comprises 13 residues. Trimming shortened V by 3 bases and J by 4 bases, and 7 bases separated the two germline ends. CDR3 sequence reads: CASSFRINQPQHF. The CDR3 coding sequence is TGTGCCAGCAGTTTCAGGATTAATCAGCCCCAGCATTTT.

This chain joins TRBV12-3 or TRBV12-4 and TRBJ2-6; possibly TRBD2 for D (6 bases). The CDR3 has 18 residues. Deletions cut 3 bases from V and 0 bases from J, with 15 bases between. Written as DNA, the CDR3 is TGTGCCAGCAGTTTTGGGTTCTTGCGGGACTCTGGGGCCAACGTCCTGACTTTC. Its translation is CASSFGFLRDSGANVLTF.